One TCR beta chain is described in this entry. This entry is derived from a study of blood T cell repertoires in COVID-19. As for the study in general: Both acute and convalescent COVID-19 samples were obtained from the United States, Italy and Spain. The analysed material was cDNA or gDNA that came from T cells, B-cell-depleted T cells, or PBMCs.

Original methodology: Nucleated cell counts were estimated from reference gene primer amplification. Assay used: immunoSEQ multiplex PCR; TCRdb lists only in-frame clones, some missing. Clonal size and the V and J genes are those of that table, whereas D and trimming came from the DNA. The data hold some 90,000 clones, with around 90% observed a single time. Germline assignment: CDR1 MNHEY and CDR2 SVGAGI. CDR3 length: 16 residues. The V segment lost 0 bases and the J segment 5 bases; nucleotides outside the gene matches: 9. The sequence came from a woman aged 50 to 65 in a cohort sampled during active COVID-19. J is TRBJ1-2 and V is TRBV6-5, with 7 bases lining up with TRBD1. The sample was peripheral blood. The CDR3 DNA sequence: TGTGCCAGCAGTTACTCGGAGGGGGCAGGGCAATATGGCTACACCTTC. This sequence encodes CASSYSEGAGQYGYTF.